The T cell receptor (beta chain) described here comes from a study of shared clonotypes between healthy human individuals. The study drew its donors from healthy HIV-negative adults without recent acute infections or vaccinations. Germline V lookup: CDR1 LNHDA, CDR2 SQIVND (reference sequence). Trimming took 5 bases from V and 0 from J, leaving 14 bases between them. The CDR3 sequence is 16 residues long. Several immunoSEQ 96-well plates shared each subset's DNA, each plate a replicate. Measured with immunoSEQ multiplex PCR; TCRdb has only the in-frame clones, and not every one. The repertoire holds some 2,100,000 clones, with approximately 94% as singletons.

Sequenced sample: naive CD4+ T cells sorted from blood. Specified subset: CD45RA+ positively selected. The chain uses TRBV19 and TRBJ1-5; D is ambiguous. The TCR was taken from a man between 18 and 35 years old in good health. CDR3 DNA sequence: TGTGCCAGTAGTCCCACGGGTGGGAATAGCAATCAGCCCCAGCATTTT. It encodes CASSPTGGNSNQPQHF.